This paragraph reports one T cell receptor beta chain. Its antigen is not known. Read coverage stops 3 residues before the CDR3 terminus; the germline J gene supplies the remainder. This sample stems from a study of Tregs in tolerant kidney transplant recipients. Germline V gene sequence: CDR1 SNHLY, CDR2 FYNNEI. This CDR3 has 15 amino acids. V shed 6 bases, J shed 0 bases, and the junction held 2 bases outside the gene matches. CFSE-labeled recipient PBMCs were cultured less than seven days with irradiated graft donor PBMCs, then FACS-sorted. The data were produced by immunoSEQ multiplex PCR, yet TCRdb's version contains in-frame clones alone and is incomplete. The listing contains about 2,000 clones. Whole-study findings and limits: Biological reproducibility was not directly addressed, but technical replication error appeared minimal. Few patients were studied, so findings need validation in larger groups. Tolerant patients' donor-specific Tregs expanded beyond overall Tregs, suggesting antigen-driven growth. Changing PCR primers prevented nucleotide comparison between some patients' samples.

The chain uses TRBV2 and TRBJ2-2, with TRBD1 matching 9 bases. The clonotype was recovered from a human patient who received a combined kidney and bone marrow transplant. Sequencing was performed on CD8+ T cells from blood cultured with allogeneic cells, taken before the transplant. CDR3 amino acids: CASRDRGTNTGELFF. The CDR3 DNA, read in part, is TGTGCCAGCAGAGACAGGGGGACGAACACCGGGGAG.